These 2 T cell receptor beta chains came from one sample sequenced in a study of CD8 T cells in Susac syndrome. Random-hexamer reverse transcription was applied to roughly 0.5 to 1 ug RNA. TCRdb independently ran MiXCR on the immunoSEQ multiplex PCR reads; one entry per CDR3 protein. Of about 71,000 distinct CDR3 sequences listed, approximately 96% are singletons. Sequencing input: CD4+ T cells from PBMCs. Receptors originate from a human donor with multiple sclerosis.

V usage is TRBV12-5 and J usage is TRBJ1-2; 7 bases map to TRBD1. In germline, CDR1 is LGHNT, CDR2 FRNRAP. This CDR3 spans 13 amino acids. The V and J ends lost 8 bases and 4 bases, in that order; junction bases with no gene match: 7. The CDR3 here is CASSIGDSYGYTF. CDR3 DNA: TGTGCTAGTTCCATTGGGGACAGCTATGGCTACACCTTC.

This sequence joins TRBV4-2 and TRBJ2-6; no reliable D call. Germline CDR1 reads LGHNA; CDR2 reads YNFKEQ. The V and J ends lost 1 base and 4 bases respectively, with 8 bases between them. The CDR3 totals 15 residues. The CDR3 DNA sequence: TGTGCCAGCAGCCAAGGAGCTACGGGGGCCAACGTCCTGACTTTC. Translation: CASSQGATGANVLTF.